The 23 T cell receptor beta chains reported below all come from one sample, sequenced in a study of blood T cell repertoires in COVID-19. Clones were sequenced by immunoSEQ multiplex PCR, and TCRdb holds only the in-frame ones, with some missing. The sample records 170,000 or so clones, around 87% being singletons. The specimen sequenced was peripheral blood. These receptors were obtained from a man aged 35-49 years with active or convalescent COVID-19.

The chain employs TRBV28 and TRBJ2-7, with a possible D match to TRBD2 (5 bases). Looked up from germline, CDR1 is MDHEN and CDR2 is SYDVKM. This CDR3 comprises 15 residues. Trimming pared 2 bases from V and 2 bases from J, leaving 13 bases between. The CDR3 DNA sequence: TGTGCCAGCAGTTTAGATCCGGGAACCGCCTACGAGCAGTACTTC. Its translation is CASSLDPGTAYEQYF.

V gene TRBV14 combines with J gene TRBJ2-3; the D gene is possibly TRBD2 (5 bases). The V gene's germline CDR1 is SGHDN and CDR2 FVKESK. With 0 bases removed from V and 6 bases from J, the gap between germline ends came to 7 bases. The CDR3 is made up of 13 amino acids. The CDR3 sequence is CASSQEGSDTQYF. CDR3 DNA sequence: TGTGCCAGCAGCCAAGAAGGGAGCGATACGCAGTATTTT.

This sequence joins TRBV3-1 (or the pseudogene TRBV3-2) and TRBJ1-2, with TRBD1 matching 9 bases. In germline, CDR1 is LGHDT, CDR2 YNNKEL (reference sequence). Trimming took 7 bases from V and 8 from J; bases not matched to a gene: 8. The CDR3 spans 13 residues. CDR3 sequence (DNA): TGTGCCAGCACCACGGACAGGGGAGAAGGCTACACCTTC. Amino acid sequence: CASTTDRGEGYTF.

The chain has TRBV7-2 and TRBJ2-1, with D unresolved. Looked up from germline, CDR1 is SGHTA and CDR2 is FQGNSA. The CDR3 has 12 amino acids. V was shortened by 2 bases and J by 7 bases, with 6 bases between the two germline ends. Written as DNA, the CDR3 is TGTGCCAGCAGCTTATGGGCGAATGAGCAGTTCTTC. Protein product: CASSLWANEQFF.

This clone showed up just once. The chain is built from TRBV24-1 and TRBJ2-5; 10 bases are shared with TRBD1. The CDR3 loop spans 16 amino acids. Germline trimming cut 4 bases from V and 5 bases from J; bases unmatched to any gene: 9. Per the germline V gene, CDR1 is KGHDR and CDR2 is SFDVKD. This CDR3 reads CATSDPTGGNFETQYF. CDR3 DNA sequence: TGTGCCACCAGTGACCCGACAGGGGGCAACTTTGAGACCCAGTACTTC.

The chain couples TRBV9 to TRBJ1-6; TRBD1 might be the D (6 bases). The CDR3 length is 15 residues. Germline V gene lookup returns CDR1 SGDLS and CDR2 YYNGEE. Between the trimmed V and J ends, which lost 3 bases and 10 bases, there was a span of 17 bases. In DNA, the CDR3 is TGTGCCAGCAGCGCCCTACAGGGCCCGGGCTCACCCCTCCACTTT. Protein sequence: CASSALQGPGSPLHF.

This sequence joins TRBV7-6 and TRBJ2-7; the match to TRBD1 covers 8 bases. CDR1 is SGHVS and CDR2 is FNYEAQ in the germline V gene. There are 15 residues in the CDR3. V shed 5 bases, J shed 0 bases, and the junction held 6 bases outside the gene matches. The CDR3 reads CASSAGTGSSYEQYF. DNA of the CDR3: TGTGCCAGCAGCGCCGGGACAGGATCCTCCTACGAGCAGTACTTC. The full variable domain, its missing parts supplied by reference TRBV7-6 and TRBJ2-7, is GAGVSQSPRYKVTKRGQDVALRCDPISGHVSLYWYRQALGQGPEFLTYFNYEAQQDKSGLPNDRFSAERPEGSISTLTIQRTEQRDSAMYRCASSAGTGSSYEQYFGPGTRLTVT.

V gene TRBV7-9 combines with J gene TRBJ2-5; TRBD2 matches at 9 bases. The CDR3 sequence is 16 residues long. Germline V gene sequence: CDR1 SEHNR, CDR2 FQNEAQ (reference sequence). Trimming removed 5 bases from V and 5 bases from J; junction bases left unmatched: 12. Here the CDR3 reads CASSRGILAGGETQYF. In nucleotides, the CDR3 is TGTGCCAGCAGCCGTGGTATACTAGCGGGTGGGGAGACCCAGTACTTC.

The CDR3 loop is CALGTGNFPETQYF. The CDR3 DNA is TGTGCCCTAGGGACAGGGAATTTTCCAGAGACCCAGTACTTC. This rearrangement joins TRBV30 to TRBJ2-5; TRBD1 matches at 9 bases. The germline gives CDR1 GTSNPN, CDR2 SVGIG (reference sequence). The ends lost 8 bases at V and 4 bases at J; junction bases unmatched: 11. There are 14 residues in the CDR3.

The gene calls are TRBV5-1 and TRBJ1-1, with TRBD1 matching 8 bases. CDR1 SGHRS and CDR2 YFSETQ come from the germline V gene. This CDR3 has 14 amino acids. After removal of 4 bases from V and 10 bases from J, the junction contained 12 bases not matched to a gene. The CDR3 sequence is CASSIGQGPEGAFF. CDR3 nucleotides: TGCGCCAGCAGCATAGGACAGGGTCCGGAGGGAGCTTTCTTT. The full variable domain, its missing parts supplied by reference TRBV5-1 and TRBJ1-1, is KAGVTQTPRYLIKTRGQQVTLSCSPISGHRSVSWYQQTPGQGLQFLFEYFSETQRNKGNFPGRFSGRQFSNSRSEMNVSTLELGDSALYLCASSIGQGPEGAFFGQGTRLTVV.

The rearrangement joins TRBV5-1 to TRBJ2-7; D may be TRBD1 (5 bases). V lost 0 bases and J 9 bases, leaving 16 bases between the germline ends. The CDR3 has 14 residues. The germline V gene has CDR1 SGHRS and CDR2 YFSETQ. CDR3 sequence (DNA): TGCGCCAGCAGCTTGGGGGGCGGCGAAGAGCTGCAGTACTTC. It codes for CASSLGGGEELQYF.

Written as DNA, the CDR3 is TGCGCCAGCAGCTCCGGGGGGACTAGTACAGATACGCAGTATTTT. It translates to CASSSGGTSTDTQYF. This chain links TRBV5-1 with TRBJ2-3; 8 positions agree with TRBD2. V lost 3 bases to trimming and J lost 3 bases; unmatched junction nucleotides: 6. Germline CDR1 SGHRS, CDR2 YFSETQ. The CDR3 runs 15 residues.

The V and J genes are TRBV10-1 and TRBJ2-7; no clear D gene. The CDR3 totals 14 residues. The germline CDR1 and CDR2 sequences are WNHNN and SYGVQD (reference sequence). Trimming removed 3 bases from V and 4 bases from J, with 13 bases in between. In DNA, the CDR3 is TGCGCCAGCAGTGATGAGTCCCCCGTTTACGAGCAGTACTTC. As protein: CASSDESPVYEQYF.

CDR3: CASRNRDSSAQPQHF. The CDR3 DNA reads as TGTGCCAGCAGAAACCGGGACAGTTCAGCTCAGCCCCAGCATTTT. The chain joins TRBV2 to TRBJ1-5, with 7 positions matching TRBD1. V lost 6 bases and J lost 6; bases outside the gene matches: 11. Germline values: CDR1 SNHLY, CDR2 FYNNEI. This CDR3 spans 15 amino acids.

The V and J genes are TRBV4-1 and TRBJ2-2, with 7 bases lining up with TRBD2. This CDR3 has 15 residues. The trim removed 0 bases at V and 6 bases at J, leaving 4 bases unmatched. Germline-derived CDR1 and CDR2 are MGHRA and YSYEKL. The CDR3 DNA follows: TGCGCCAGCAGCCAAGAGGGAGGGGCCCCCGGGGAGCTGTTTTTT. Translation gives CASSQEGGAPGELFF.

This clone was seen more than once but under ten times. This chain links TRBV2 with TRBJ1-4, with D possibly matching TRBD1 (5 bases). The CDR3 runs 14 residues. V shed 6 bases and J shed 8 bases, with 16 bases lying between them. The V gene's germline CDR1 is SNHLY and CDR2 FYNNEI. Here the CDR3 reads CASREQAEGEKLFF. The CDR3 DNA is TGTGCCAGCAGGGAACAAGCGGAGGGGGAAAAACTGTTTTTT. Full variable domain (remainder filled in from reference TRBV2 and TRBJ1-4): EPEVTQTPSHQVTQMGQEVILRCVPISNHLYFYWYRQILGQKVEFLVSFYNNEISEKSEIFDDQFSVERPDGSNFTLKIRSTKLEDSAMYFCASREQAEGEKLFFGSGTQLSVL.

The chain carries TRBV7-3 and TRBJ2-7; 11 positions agree with TRBD2. This CDR3 comprises 18 residues. CDR1 is SGHTA and CDR2 is FQGTGA in the germline V gene. The ends lost 6 bases at V and 0 bases at J; junction bases unmatched: 13. The CDR3 region is CASRPGLAGTISSYEQYF. The CDR3 DNA follows: TGTGCCAGCAGACCCGGACTAGCGGGCACTATCAGCTCCTACGAGCAGTACTTC.

This clone was recorded a few times. This chain connects TRBV20-1 to TRBJ1-3, with unresolved D. The CDR3 totals 15 residues. Trimming left V 3 bases short and J 0 bases short, with 12 bases between. Germline CDR1 and CDR2: DFQATT and SNEGSKA (reference sequence). In DNA form, the CDR3 reads TGCAGTGCTAGTAGCGCGATGAACTCTGGAAACACCATATATTTT. Its translation is CSASSAMNSGNTIYF.

V gene TRBV11-1 combines with J gene TRBJ1-2; TRBD1 aligns across 9 bases. Germline CDR1 and CDR2: SGHAT and FQDESV (reference sequence). V shed 5 bases and J 6 bases; nucleotides not matched to a gene: 4. The CDR3 covers 13 residues. The CDR3 DNA follows: TGTGCCAGCAGCCTTCGACAGGGGGATGGCTACACCTTC. It yields the protein CASSLRQGDGYTF.

This CDR3 is CASSLAGGSNNEQFF. In nucleotides, the CDR3 is TGTGCCAGCAGCTTGGCGGGGGGTTCTAACAATGAGCAGTTCTTC. The rearrangement links TRBV5-6 to TRBJ2-1; 7 bases agree with TRBD2. V lost 0 bases, J lost 5 bases, and 5 bases stayed unmatched. Germline V CDR1 and CDR2: SGHDT, YYEEEE. The CDR3 runs to 15 residues.

The count of this clone is one. Here the CDR3 reads CASSTRQGNEQFF. In nucleotides, the CDR3 is TGTGCCAGCAGTACGCGACAGGGGAATGAGCAGTTCTTC. The chain carries TRBV6-5 and TRBJ2-1, with 8 positions matching TRBD1. The CDR3 extends over 13 amino acids. After removal of 5 bases from V and 7 bases from J, the junction contained 4 bases not matched to a gene. Germline values: CDR1 MNHEY, CDR2 SVGAGI.

The chain carries TRBV25-1 and TRBJ2-5, with D possibly matching TRBD1 (6 bases). This CDR3 comprises 17 residues. Germline values: CDR1 MGHDK, CDR2 SYGVNS. V lost 4 bases and J 0 bases, leaving 18 bases between the germline ends. CDR3 bases: TGTGCCAGCAGTGCGGGGCTTGGACAGTCGGACCAAGAGACCCAGTACTTC. It translates to CASSAGLGQSDQETQYF.

DNA of the CDR3: TGTGCCAGCAGTTTACAAACAGGCACAGATACGCAGTATTTT. The encoded protein is CASSLQTGTDTQYF. The V and J genes are TRBV27 and TRBJ2-3; unclear D gene. Trimming pared 2 bases from V and 1 base from J, leaving 7 bases between. CDR1 is MNHEY, CDR2 SMNVEV, per germline (reference sequence). This CDR3 has 14 amino acids.